This record covers a single T cell receptor (beta chain). What it recognizes is unknown. This sample is drawn from a study of response to subunit inactivated influenza vaccine. Study-wide results and caveats: That few new T cells are recruited by each seasonal influenza vaccination was the authors' suggestion.

TCRdb analysed the RT-PCR reads with MiXCR anew, one entry per CDR3 protein. The repertoire holds roughly 460,000 distinct CDR3 sequences, with roughly 9.7% as singletons. This CDR3 contains 15 residues. J was trimmed by 4 bases and V by 4 bases; bases with no gene match: 6. The germline gives CDR1 SGHKS, CDR2 YYEKEE (reference sequence). Material: PBMCs from blood, obtained 40 to 50 days after vaccination. The source is a middle-aged man who received an inactivated influenza vaccine. The chain combines TRBV5-5 with TRBJ2-1; 9 bases map to TRBD1. The CDR3 spells CASSTDRGYYNEQFF. The CDR3 region has the DNA TGTGCCAGCAGCACCGACAGGGGGTATTACAATGAGCAGTTCTTC.